This T cell receptor beta chain was captured by sequencing in a study of blood T cells in healthy people across ages. Germline assignment: CDR1 SNHLY and CDR2 FYNNEI. The CDR3 sequence is 14 residues long. Trimming took 3 bases from V and 2 from J, leaving 7 bases between them. Sample-barcoded 5' priming and a J-beta primer mix drove a second PCR of roughly 7 to 11 cycles. Each CDR3 protein gets one entry after TCRdb re-called the 5' RACE reads with MiXCR. The sample has about 1,500,000 distinct CDR3 sequences, roughly 30% seen once. The sequence derives from a woman in her twenties or thirties in good health. Sequencing used blood. This rearrangement joins TRBV2 to TRBJ1-4, with D uncertain. The CDR3 here is CASSEEHTNEKLFF. Here the CDR3 DNA reads TGTGCCAGCAGTGAGGAGCATACTAATGAAAAACTGTTTTTT.